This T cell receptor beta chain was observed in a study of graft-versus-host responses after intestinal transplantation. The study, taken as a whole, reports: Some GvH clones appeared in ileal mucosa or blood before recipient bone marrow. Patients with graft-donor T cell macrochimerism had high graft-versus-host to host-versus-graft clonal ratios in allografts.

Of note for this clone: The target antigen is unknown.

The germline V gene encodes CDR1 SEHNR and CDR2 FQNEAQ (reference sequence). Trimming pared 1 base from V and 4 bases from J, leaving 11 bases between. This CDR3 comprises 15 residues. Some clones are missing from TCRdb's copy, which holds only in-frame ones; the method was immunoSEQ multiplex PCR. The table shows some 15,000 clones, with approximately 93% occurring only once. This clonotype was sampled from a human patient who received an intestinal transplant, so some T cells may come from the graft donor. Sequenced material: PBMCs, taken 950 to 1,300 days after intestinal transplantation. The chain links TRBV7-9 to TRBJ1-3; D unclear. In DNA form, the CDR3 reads TGTGCCAGCAGCTTAGGCGACGGGTCCGGAAACACCATATATTTT. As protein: CASSLGDGSGNTIYF.